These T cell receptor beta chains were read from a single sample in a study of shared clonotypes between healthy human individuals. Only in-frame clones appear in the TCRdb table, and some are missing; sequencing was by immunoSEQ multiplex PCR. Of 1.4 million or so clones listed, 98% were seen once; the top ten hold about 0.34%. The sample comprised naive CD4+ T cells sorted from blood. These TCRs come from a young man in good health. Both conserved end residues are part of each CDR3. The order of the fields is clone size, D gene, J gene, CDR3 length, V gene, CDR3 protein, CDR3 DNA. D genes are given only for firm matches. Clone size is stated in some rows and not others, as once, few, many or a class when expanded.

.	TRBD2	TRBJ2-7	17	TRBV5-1	CASSFPQGTSGSYEQYF	TGCGCCAGCAGCTTCCCCCAGGGGACTAGCGGCTCCTACGAGCAGTACTTC
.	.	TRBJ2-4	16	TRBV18	CASSPSGSRRVNIQYF	TGTGCCAGCTCACCCTCGGGGTCACGGAGGGTGAACATTCAGTACTTC
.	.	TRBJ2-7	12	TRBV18	CASSVGLYEQYF	TGTGCCAGCTCAGTGGGACTTTACGAGCAGTACTTC
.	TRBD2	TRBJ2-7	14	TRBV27	CASTKLAGGLEQYF	TGTGCCAGCACCAAACTAGCGGGAGGTCTCGAGCAGTACTTC
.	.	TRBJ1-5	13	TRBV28	CASTPVLNQPQHF	TGTGCCAGCACCCCGGTACTCAATCAGCCCCAGCATTTT
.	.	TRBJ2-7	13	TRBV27	CASRVSGAYEQYF	TGTGCCAGCCGAGTTTCCGGGGCCTACGAGCAGTACTTC
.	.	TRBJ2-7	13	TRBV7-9	CASSLEGGSEQYF	TGTGCCAGCAGCTTAGAGGGGGGCAGCGAGCAGTACTTC
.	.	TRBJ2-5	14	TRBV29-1	CSVRNRGEQETQYF	TGCAGCGTGAGGAATCGGGGAGAGCAAGAGACCCAGTACTTC
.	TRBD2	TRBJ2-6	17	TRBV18	CASSKAGGNSGANVLTF	TGTGCCAGCTCCAAGGCGGGAGGTAATTCTGGGGCCAACGTCCTGACTTTC
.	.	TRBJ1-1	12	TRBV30	CAWRPSSTEAFF	TGTGCCTGGAGGCCGTCGAGCACTGAAGCTTTCTTT
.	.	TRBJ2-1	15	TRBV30	CAWSVEYPDYNEQFF	TGTGCCTGGAGTGTGGAGTACCCCGATTACAATGAGCAGTTCTTC
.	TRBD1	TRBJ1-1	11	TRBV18	CASSVDRDLDF	TGTGCCAGCTCCGTCGACAGGGACCTAGACTTT
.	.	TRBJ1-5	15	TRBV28	CASSFPGRSNQPQHF	TGTGCCAGCAGTTTCCCGGGACGGAGCAATCAGCCCCAGCATTTT
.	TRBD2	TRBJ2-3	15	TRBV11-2	CASSFSGRGTDTQYF	TGTGCCAGCAGCTTTAGCGGGAGAGGCACAGATACGCAGTATTTT
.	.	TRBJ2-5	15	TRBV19	CASTTRPGQPETQYF	TGTGCCAGTACCACCCGTCCCGGGCAGCCGGAGACCCAGTACTTC
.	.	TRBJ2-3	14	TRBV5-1	CASSPLAYTDTQYF	TGCGCCAGCAGCCCGCTAGCATACACAGATACGCAGTATTTT
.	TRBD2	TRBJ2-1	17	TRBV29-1	CSVTGTSGGHHNGEQFF	TGCAGCGTCACCGGGACTAGCGGGGGCCACCACAATGGTGAGCAGTTCTTC
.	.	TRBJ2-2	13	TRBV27	CASSGRVTGELFF	TGTGCCAGCAGTGGCAGAGTGACCGGGGAGCTGTTTTTT
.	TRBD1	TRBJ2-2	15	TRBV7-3	CASSLGTGHTGELFF	TGTGCCAGCAGCTTAGGGACAGGGCACACCGGGGAGCTGTTTTTT
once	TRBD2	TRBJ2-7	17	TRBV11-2	CASSLVASGRFPYEQYF	TGTGCCAGCAGCTTAGTCGCTAGCGGGAGATTTCCCTACGAGCAGTACTTC
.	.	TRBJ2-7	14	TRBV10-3	CAISERRDSYEQYF	TGTGCCATCAGTGAAAGGCGGGACTCCTACGAGCAGTACTTC
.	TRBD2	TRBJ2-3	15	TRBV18	CASSPLAGGTDTQYF	TGTGCCAGCTCACCTCTAGCGGGAGGCACAGATACGCAGTATTTT
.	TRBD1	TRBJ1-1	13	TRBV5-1	CASSVDRGLGAFF	TGCGCCAGCAGCGTAGACAGGGGTCTAGGAGCTTTCTTT
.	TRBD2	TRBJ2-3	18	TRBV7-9	CASSPTSGKRFSTDTQYF	TGTGCCAGCAGCCCTACTAGCGGGAAGAGATTCAGCACAGATACGCAGTATTTT
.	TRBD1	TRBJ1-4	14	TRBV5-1	CASSSGTDNEKLFF	TGCGCCAGCAGCTCTGGGACAGATAATGAAAAACTGTTTTTT
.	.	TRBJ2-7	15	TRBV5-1	CASNPTALSSYEQYF	TGCGCCAGCAACCCGACAGCCCTTAGCTCCTACGAGCAGTACTTC
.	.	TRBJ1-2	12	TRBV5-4	CASSEDSYGYTF	TGTGCCAGCAGCGAGGACAGCTATGGCTACACCTTC
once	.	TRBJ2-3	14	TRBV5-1	CASSLNGLRDTQYF	TGCGCCAGCAGCTTGAATGGTTTAAGAGATACGCAGTATTTT
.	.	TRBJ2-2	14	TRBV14	CASSLRAGNRELFF	TGTGCCAGCAGCCTACGGGCAGGTAACCGGGAGCTGTTTTTT
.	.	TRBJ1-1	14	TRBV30	CAWSKKPGNTEAFF	TGTGCCTGGAGTAAAAAACCCGGGAACACTGAAGCTTTCTTT
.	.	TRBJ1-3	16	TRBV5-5	CASSTRGGSSGNTIYF	TGTGCCAGCAGCACACGCGGGGGCAGCTCTGGAAACACCATATATTTT
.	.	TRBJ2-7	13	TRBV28	CASRGGNTYEQYF	TGTGCCAGCAGAGGCGGAAACACCTACGAGCAGTACTTC
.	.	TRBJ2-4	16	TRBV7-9	CASSPLLVGSKNIQYF	TGTGCCAGCAGCCCTCTACTGGTGGGGTCCAAAAACATTCAGTACTTC
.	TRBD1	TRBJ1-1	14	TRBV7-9	CASSRQGPNTEAFF	TGTGCCAGCAGTCGACAGGGACCGAACACTGAAGCTTTCTTT
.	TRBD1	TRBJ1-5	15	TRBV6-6	CATGPGGLINQPQHF	TGTGCCACCGGGCCAGGGGGGCTAATCAATCAGCCCCAGCATTTT
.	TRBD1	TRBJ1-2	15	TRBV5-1	CASSSNPDRVRSYTF	TGCGCCAGCAGCTCTAACCCGGACAGGGTGCGGAGCTACACCTTC
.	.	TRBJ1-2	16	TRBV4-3	CASSQDLRKPGTLGNF	TGCGCCAGCAGCCAAGACCTAAGGAAACCTGGTACTTTAGGGAACTTC
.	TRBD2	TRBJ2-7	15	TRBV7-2	CASSRTSGSSYEQYF	TGTGCCAGCAGCCGGACTAGCGGGAGCTCCTACGAGCAGTACTTC
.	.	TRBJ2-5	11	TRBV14	CASSMGETQYF	TGTGCCAGCAGCATGGGGGAGACCCAGTACTTC
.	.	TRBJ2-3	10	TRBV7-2	CASRGDTQYF	TGTGCCAGCAGGGGGGATACGCAGTATTTT
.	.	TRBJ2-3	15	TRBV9	CASSVAVRRTDTQYF	TGTGCCAGCAGCGTAGCTGTGAGACGCACAGATACGCAGTATTTT
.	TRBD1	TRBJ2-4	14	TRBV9	CASSVGQGAYIQYF	TGTGCCAGCAGCGTAGGACAGGGGGCATACATTCAGTACTTC
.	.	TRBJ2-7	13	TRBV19	CASSMGLAYEQYF	TGTGCCAGTAGTATGGGGCTAGCCTACGAGCAGTACTTC
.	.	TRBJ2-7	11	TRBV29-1	CSGSGPYEQYF	TGCAGCGGATCAGGACCCTACGAGCAGTACTTC
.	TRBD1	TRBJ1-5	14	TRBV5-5	CASSLAQGAQPQHF	TGTGCCAGCAGCTTGGCCCAGGGGGCGCAGCCCCAGCATTTT
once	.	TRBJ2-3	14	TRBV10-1	CASSYLDSTDTQYF	TGCGCCAGCAGTTATCTTGACAGCACAGATACGCAGTATTTT
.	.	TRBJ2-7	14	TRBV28	CASRLGPSLYEQYF	TGTGCCAGCAGACTGGGACCCTCCCTGTACGAGCAGTACTTC
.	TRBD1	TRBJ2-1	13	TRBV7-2	CASSPGTGYEQFF	TGTGCCAGCAGCCCAGGGACAGGCTATGAGCAGTTCTTC
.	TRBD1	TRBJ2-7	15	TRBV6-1	CASSVLLGTVYEQYF	TGTGCCAGCAGTGTACTGCTCGGGACAGTCTACGAGCAGTACTTC
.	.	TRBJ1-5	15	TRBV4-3	CASSQDLAGRQPQHF	TGCGCCAGCAGCCAAGATTTGGCAGGGCGCCAGCCCCAGCATTTT
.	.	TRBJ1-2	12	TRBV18	CASSLPGAGYTF	TGTGCCAGCTCACTCCCGGGAGCTGGCTACACCTTC
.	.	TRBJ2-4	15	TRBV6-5	CASSAARGTKNIQYF	TGTGCCAGCAGTGCTGCTAGGGGGACCAAAAACATTCAGTACTTC
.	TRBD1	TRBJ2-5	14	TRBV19	CASSATRGLTTQYF	TGTGCCAGTAGCGCAACCAGGGGGCTAACGACCCAGTACTTC
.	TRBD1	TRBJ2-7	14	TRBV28	CASRTGQRAYEQYF	TGTGCCAGCAGGACGGGACAGAGGGCGTACGAGCAGTACTTC
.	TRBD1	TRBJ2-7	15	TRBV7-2	CASSSGWGQSYEQYF	TGTGCCAGCAGCTCTGGGTGGGGACAGAGCTACGAGCAGTACTTC
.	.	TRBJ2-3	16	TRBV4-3	CASSQDESPSTDTQYF	TGCGCCAGCAGCCAAGACGAGTCCCCTAGCACAGATACGCAGTATTTT
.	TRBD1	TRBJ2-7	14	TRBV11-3	CASSSGDRAGEQYF	TGTGCCAGCAGCTCCGGGGACAGGGCAGGCGAGCAGTACTTC
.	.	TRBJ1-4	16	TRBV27	CASSPLGHLGGEKLFF	TGTGCCAGCAGCCCATTGGGACACCTGGGTGGGGAAAAACTGTTTTTT